The next 3 T cell receptor beta chains were all read from a single sample in a study of tumor and adjacent non-tumor tissue in lung cancer. TCRbeta libraries were built with three rounds of nested PCR, modified from ARM-PCR. One entry per CDR3 protein, called by TCRdb with MiXCR from the multiplex PCR reads. The sample contains 100,000 to 150,000 distinct CDR3 sequences, 66% of which appear only once. No cell sorting was done before RNA was extracted from the tissue. Input material: lung tumor tissue. The source is a young man with non-small cell lung cancer.

The chain recombines TRBV19 with TRBJ2-2; D is unclear. This CDR3 is 14 amino acids long. Germline lookup yields CDR1 LNHDA and CDR2 SQIVND (reference sequence). V was trimmed by 5 bases and J by 1 base, leaving 8 bases between them. The CDR3 loop reads CASSPVQNTGELFF. The CDR3 coding sequence is TGTGCCAGTAGTCCGGTACAGAACACCGGGGAGCTGTTTTTT.

As for this clonotype: The junction departs from the called germline gene at one end, perhaps through a read error. CDR3 DNA: TGTGCCAGCAGTTACTCCGGACTAGCGGGAGGCCCTTCTCCCTATGAGCAGTACTTC. It is translated as CASSYSGLAGGPSPYEQYF. This chain connects TRBV6-2 or TRBV6-3 to TRBJ2-7; 14 bases are shared with TRBD2. Germline V CDR1 and CDR2: MNHEY, SVGEGT. CDR3 size: 19 residues.

For this clonotype: A clone one base away is much larger, so this may be a read error. V usage is TRBV29-1 and J usage is TRBJ1-6; D may be TRBD1 (5 bases). In germline, CDR1 is SQVTM, CDR2 ANQGSEA. This CDR3 spans 13 amino acids. V lost 6 bases and J 5 bases, leaving 11 bases between the germline ends. CDR3 amino acids: CSVGEGHNSPLHF. As DNA, the CDR3 is TGCAGCGTGGGGGAGGGACATAATTCACCCCTCCACTTT.